This TCR beta chain originates from a study of blood T cell repertoires in COVID-19. Study context: The United States, Italy and Spain provided the acute and convalescent COVID-19 samples. The analysed material was cDNA or gDNA that came from T cells, B-cell-depleted T cells, or PBMCs.

It was during active infection that Seattle patients were enrolled and then longitudinally followed. In germline, CDR1 is MNHEY, CDR2 SVGEGT. The CDR3 covers 14 residues. V dropped 2 bases and J dropped 4; count of bases not matched to a gene: 3. Authors' processing steps: Estimates of nucleated cell counts were drawn from the amplification of reference gene primers. TCRdb keeps only in-frame clones here, not all; method: immunoSEQ multiplex PCR. V and J calls and clone size are those listed in that table; D and trimming were worked out from the DNA. This table has 200,000 to 250,000 clones, roughly 88% appearing once.

Sequenced sample: peripheral blood. The receptor's source is a woman older than 75 with COVID-19, enrolled during active disease. The chain carries TRBV6-2 or TRBV6-3 and TRBJ2-5, with 8 bases fitting TRBD1. This CDR3 is CASSYAGGRETQYF. The DNA of the CDR3 is TGTGCCAGCAGTTACGCAGGGGGCCGAGAGACCCAGTACTTC.